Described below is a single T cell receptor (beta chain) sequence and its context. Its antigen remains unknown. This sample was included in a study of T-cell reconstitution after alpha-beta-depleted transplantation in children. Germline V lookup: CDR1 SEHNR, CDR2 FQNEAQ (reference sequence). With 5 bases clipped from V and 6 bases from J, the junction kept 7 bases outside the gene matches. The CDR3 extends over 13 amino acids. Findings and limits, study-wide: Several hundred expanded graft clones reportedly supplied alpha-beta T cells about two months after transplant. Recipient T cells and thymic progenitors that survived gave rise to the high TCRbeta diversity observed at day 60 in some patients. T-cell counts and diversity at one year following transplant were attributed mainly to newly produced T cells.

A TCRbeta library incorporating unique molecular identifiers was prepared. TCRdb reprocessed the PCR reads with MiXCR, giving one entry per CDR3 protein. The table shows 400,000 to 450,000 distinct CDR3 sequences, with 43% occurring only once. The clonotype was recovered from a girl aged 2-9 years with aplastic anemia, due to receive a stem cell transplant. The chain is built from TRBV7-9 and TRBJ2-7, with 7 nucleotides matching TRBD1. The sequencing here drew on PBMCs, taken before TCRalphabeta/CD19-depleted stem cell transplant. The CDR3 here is CASSRQGYGEQYF. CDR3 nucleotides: TGTGCCAGCAGCCGACAGGGATACGGCGAGCAGTACTTC.